Detailed here is one TCR beta chain. V was shortened by 6 bases and J by 2 bases, with 24 bases between the two germline ends. CDR1 and CDR2 (germline): LNHDA, SQIVND (reference sequence). The CDR3 is 18 residues long. The sample belongs to a study of T-cell reconstitution after alpha-beta-depleted transplantation in children. This sample's TCRbeta library carried unique molecular identifier barcodes. TCRdb reprocessed the PCR reads with MiXCR, giving one entry per CDR3 protein. The sample gives 500,000 or so distinct CDR3 sequences, roughly 33% of which show up once; approximately 2.3% is in the top ten.

The clonotype was recovered from a human donor who donated a stem cell graft to a child with aplastic anemia. The chain couples TRBV19 to TRBJ2-3; D is undetermined. The sequences come from PBMCs from the stem cell graft donor, collected from the stem cell graft. The CDR3 nucleotides are TGTGCCAGTAGCGAATCGTTATTAGGTTCCTTTTTCACAGATACGCAGTATTTT. It translates to CASSESLLGSFFTDTQYF.